This T cell receptor beta chain appears in the sequencing data of a study of T cells in Graves' hyperthyroidism and ophthalmopathy. This clonotype was seen ten or more times. RNA transcripts yielded amplified TCR beta CDR3 regions. A set of HTBI primers served as the primers for a first-round RT-PCR of the TCR CDR3. TCRdb passed the multiplex PCR reads through MiXCR, listing each CDR3 protein once. Here the sample spans 380,000 or so distinct CDR3 sequences, approximately 12% being singletons. The CDR3 is 13 amino acids. The germline gives CDR1 LNHNV, CDR2 YYDKDF (reference sequence). V lost 3 bases and J lost 8, with 13 bases in between.

The source material was blood. This clonotype was sampled from a man in his thirties or forties with Graves' hyperthyroidism that later progressed to Graves' ophthalmopathy. The chain employs TRBV15 and TRBJ1-1; D call uncertain. The CDR3 sequence is CATSRVVSSEAFF. In nucleotides, the CDR3 is TGTGCCACCAGCAGGGTCGTATCCTCGGAAGCTTTCTTT.